This passage covers 27 T cell receptor beta chains from one sample sequenced in a study of early stage breast cancer tumors. Sequencing used immunoSEQ multiplex PCR; TCRdb keeps in-frame clones, though not all of them. The profile shows thousands of clones, about 70% of them singletons. The sample taken for sequencing was normal breast tissue next to the tumor. The source is a person between 60 and 70 years old with breast cancer.

CDR3 sequence: CASSAGSGWETQYF. The CDR3 DNA reads TGTGCCAGCAGCGCCGGCTCGGGGTGGGAGACCCAGTACTTC. The genes are TRBV7-9 and TRBJ2-5; the D gene is possibly TRBD2 (5 bases). This CDR3 has 14 residues. Trimming removed 5 bases at V and 5 bases at J, with 15 bases between. CDR1 is SEHNR and CDR2 is FQNEAQ in the germline V gene (reference sequence).

This chain connects TRBV25-1 to TRBJ1-3; 8 bases map to TRBD1. Trimming removed 6 bases from V and 0 bases from J; junction bases left unmatched: 4. In germline, CDR1 is MGHDK, CDR2 SYGVNS. The CDR3 is 15 amino acids. CDR3 loop: CASRDDRGSGNTIYF. CDR3 DNA: TGTGCCAGCAGGGACGACAGGGGCTCTGGAAACACCATATATTTT.

The rearrangement links TRBV19 to TRBJ2-3, with unresolved D. CDR1 LNHDA and CDR2 SQIVND come from the germline V gene (reference sequence). The CDR3 is 13 residues long. Trimming took 8 bases from V and 2 from J, leaving 11 bases between them. In DNA form, the CDR3 reads TGTGCCAGTTCCTATACCATCACAGATACGCAGTATTTT. As protein: CASSYTITDTQYF.

V gene TRBV5-6 combines with J gene TRBJ1-4, with TRBD1 as a possible D gene (6 bases). Trimming removed 4 bases from V and 7 bases from J, with 14 bases in between. The CDR3 is made up of 14 amino acids. Germline V lookup: CDR1 SGHDT, CDR2 YYEEEE. CDR3 bases: TGTGCCAGCAGCGTCCGGGACATAGTTGAAAAACTGTTTTTT. Its translation: CASSVRDIVEKLFF.

This chain connects TRBV18 to TRBJ2-1, with D perhaps matching TRBD1 (6 bases). Between the trimmed V and J ends, which lost 5 bases and 8 bases, there was a span of 13 bases. The CDR3 is 13 residues long. Germline CDR1 is KGHSH and CDR2 is LQKENI. CDR3 loop: CASSYREGDEQFF. DNA for the CDR3: TGTGCCAGCTCATACAGGGAAGGCGATGAGCAGTTCTTC.

The V and J genes are TRBV6-5 and TRBJ2-7; 7 bases are a match to TRBD1. CDR3 length equals 13 residues. Germline CDR1 reads MNHEY; CDR2 reads SVGAGI. V trimming: 6 bases; J trimming: 5 bases; junction bases outside the gene matches: 7. The CDR3 is CASSNRGIDEQYF. The CDR3 DNA sequence: TGTGCCAGCAGCAACAGGGGAATAGACGAGCAGTACTTC.

V and J are TRBV7-9 and TRBJ1-1; D not certain. CDR1 and CDR2 (germline): SEHNR, FQNEAQ (reference sequence). The CDR3 spans 13 residues. V shed 5 bases and J shed 1 base, with 8 bases lying between them. The CDR3 sequence: CASSPTGNTEAFF. The CDR3 DNA reads TGTGCCAGCAGCCCAACGGGGAACACTGAAGCTTTCTTT.

The chain is built from TRBV19 and TRBJ2-3, with 10 positions matching TRBD1. Trimming removed 5 bases from V and 6 bases from J; junction bases left unmatched: 5. The CDR3 spans 14 residues. The germline V gene has CDR1 LNHDA and CDR2 SQIVND (reference sequence). CDR3 in amino acids: CASSRQGAADTQYF. CDR3 nucleotides: TGTGCCAGTAGTCGACAGGGGGCGGCTGATACGCAGTATTTT.

J is TRBJ2-1 and V is TRBV6-1; 7 nucleotides agree with TRBD1. The ends lost 3 bases at V and 4 bases at J; junction bases unmatched: 6. The CDR3 runs 15 residues. Germline CDR1 and CDR2: MNHNS and SASEGT. CDR3 in amino acids: CASSDETGSYNEQFF. The CDR3 coding sequence is TGTGCCAGCAGTGACGAGACAGGGTCTTACAATGAGCAGTTCTTC.

V gene TRBV4-2 combines with J gene TRBJ2-1, with 7 bases matching TRBD2. The germline V gene has CDR1 LGHNA and CDR2 YNFKEQ. With 1 base clipped from V and 9 bases from J, the junction kept 15 bases outside the gene matches. CDR3 length equals 17 residues. CDR3 in DNA: TGTGCCAGCAGCCAAGTCAGTTCTGGCGGGGGACCCGTTGAGCAGTTCTTC. This encodes CASSQVSSGGGPVEQFF.

This clone has a single count. CDR3 region: CASSRVAGPRDTQYF. The CDR3 DNA is TGTGCCAGCAGTAGGGTAGCGGGGCCCCGGGATACGCAGTATTTT. J is TRBJ2-3 and V is TRBV6-1, with 8 bases matching TRBD2. Germline loops: CDR1 MNHNS, CDR2 SASEGT. Trimming at V came to 5 bases and at J to 6 bases, leaving 10 bases not matched to a gene. The CDR3 is made up of 15 amino acids.

This clone has more than one count but fewer than ten. The chain joins TRBV5-1 to TRBJ2-2; D perhaps matches TRBD1 (6 bases). V lost 0 bases and J 5 bases, leaving 17 bases between the germline ends. Germline V CDR1 and CDR2: SGHRS, YFSETQ. The CDR3 is 17 amino acids. The CDR3 loop is CASSLALGAGVTGELFF. CDR3 coding DNA: TGCGCCAGCAGCTTGGCCTTGGGGGCTGGGGTTACCGGGGAGCTGTTTTTT.

This chain connects TRBV5-1 to TRBJ2-1, with 7 bases identical to TRBD1. Germline V gives CDR1 SGHRS, CDR2 YFSETQ. With 0 bases clipped from V and 7 bases from J, the junction kept 13 bases outside the gene matches. This CDR3 has 17 residues. CDR3: CASSLASTNHRGNEQFF. CDR3 nucleotides: TGCGCCAGCAGCTTGGCCTCAACAAATCACAGGGGTAATGAGCAGTTCTTC.

This clone was detected a few times. This rearrangement joins TRBV7-3 to TRBJ2-7, with D hard to call. Deletions cut 2 bases from V and 1 base from J, with 12 bases between. The CDR3 covers 15 residues. Germline CDR1 reads SGHTA; CDR2 reads FQGTGA. The CDR3 sequence is CASSLGPTTSYEQYF. DNA of the CDR3: TGTGCCAGCAGCTTAGGTCCGACCACATCCTACGAGCAGTACTTC.

This clone was observed a handful of times. V usage is TRBV5-1 and J usage is TRBJ2-3, with D uncertain. Per germline, CDR1 SGHRS and CDR2 YFSETQ. Trimming took off 3 bases at V and 4 bases at J, with 6 bases between the two ends. The CDR3 is 12 residues long. The CDR3 sequence is CASSSLADTQYF. The CDR3 region has the DNA TGCGCCAGCAGCTCACTTGCAGATACGCAGTATTTT.

The chain is built from TRBV6-1 and TRBJ1-5, with D perhaps matching TRBD1 (5 bases). This CDR3 region has 14 residues. Germline-derived CDR1 and CDR2 are MNHNS and SASEGT. Between the trimmed V and J ends, which lost 5 bases and 0 bases, there was a span of 8 bases. For the CDR3, the DNA is TGTGCCAGCAGTCGAACAGGTAGCAATCAGCCCCAGCATTTT. The encoded protein is CASSRTGSNQPQHF.

V and J are TRBV10-3 and TRBJ1-1; 7 positions match TRBD1. This CDR3 contains 13 residues. CDR1 and CDR2 from the germline V gene are ENHRY and SYGVKD. Trimming at V came to 7 bases and at J to 5 bases, leaving 7 bases not matched to a gene. CDR3 in amino acids: CAINDLQGTEAFF. DNA of the CDR3: TGTGCCATCAATGACCTACAGGGGACTGAAGCTTTCTTT.

J is TRBJ2-1 and V is TRBV28; TRBD2 agrees at 14 bases. This CDR3 region has 15 residues. In germline, CDR1 is MDHEN, CDR2 SYDVKM. With V trimmed by 5 bases and J by 9 bases, 6 bases remained unmatched. The CDR3 DNA follows: TGTGCCAGCAGTCGGACTAGCGGGGGGTCGGGTGAGCAGTTCTTC. This gives the protein CASSRTSGGSGEQFF.

The rearrangement uses TRBV7-2 and TRBJ1-5; D unresolved. This CDR3 is 15 amino acids long. The germline gives CDR1 SGHTA, CDR2 FQGNSA. V was shortened by 5 bases and J by 4 bases, with 15 bases between the two germline ends. CDR3 sequence: CASSLTHGYNQPQHF. The CDR3 DNA reads TGTGCCAGCAGCCTGACCCATGGGTATAATCAGCCCCAGCATTTT.

This clone was seen more than once but under ten times. V and J are TRBV6-5 and TRBJ2-2; 9 bases align to TRBD1. The V gene end was trimmed by 3 bases and the J gene end by 1 base; junction bases not matched to a gene: 3. Germline V gene data show CDR1 as MNHEY and CDR2 as SVGAGI. CDR3 size: 16 residues. The CDR3 DNA follows: TGTGCCAGCAGTTATCCGGGACAGGGGAACACCGGGGAGCTGTTTTTT. The encoded protein is CASSYPGQGNTGELFF.

This clone appeared a single time. The chain uses TRBV7-2 and TRBJ2-1; perhaps D is TRBD1 or TRBD2 (5 bases each). The CDR3 covers 14 residues. In germline, CDR1 is SGHTA, CDR2 FQGNSA. Between the trimmed V and J ends, which lost 0 bases and 5 bases, there was a span of 8 bases. The CDR3 sequence is CASSLAQGHNEQFF. For the CDR3, the DNA is TGTGCCAGCAGCTTAGCGCAGGGACACAATGAGCAGTTCTTC.

Here the CDR3 reads CSANRDHGYTF. CDR3 sequence (DNA): TGCAGTGCTAACAGGGACCATGGCTACACCTTC. The chain has TRBV20-1 and TRBJ1-2, with a weak D call TRBD1 (6 bases). The CDR3 consists of 11 residues. V dropped 4 bases and J dropped 6 bases, with 9 bases sitting between them. Germline CDR1 is DFQATT and CDR2 is SNEGSKA (reference sequence).

This clone has more than one count but fewer than ten. This sequence joins TRBV28 and TRBJ1-2, with D unresolved. The CDR3 extends over 12 amino acids. Trimming pared 5 bases from V and 3 bases from J, leaving 7 bases between. Germline V lookup: CDR1 MDHEN, CDR2 SYDVKM. The CDR3 loop is CASSLGYYGYTF. The CDR3 nucleotides are TGTGCCAGCAGTCTCGGATACTATGGCTACACCTTC.

The chain recombines TRBV18 with TRBJ2-5, with 7 bases that match TRBD2. The CDR3 runs 15 residues. V trimming: 3 bases; J trimming: 5 bases; junction bases outside the gene matches: 9. From germline, CDR1 is KGHSH and CDR2 LQKENI. DNA of the CDR3: TGTGCCAGCTCACCTTTACCTAGCGGATGGGAGACCCAGTACTTC. Residues: CASSPLPSGWETQYF. The full variable domain, its missing parts supplied by reference TRBV18 and TRBJ2-5, is NAGVMQNPRHLVRRRGQEARLRCSPMKGHSHVYWYRQLPEEGLKFMVYLQKENIIDESGMPKERFSAEFPKEGPSILRIQQVVRGDSAAYFCASSPLPSGWETQYFGPGTRLLVL.

This chain joins TRBV5-1 and TRBJ1-2; D might be TRBD1 (5 bases). This CDR3 is built from 15 residues. Trimming left V 3 bases short and J 2 bases short, with 14 bases between. CDR1 and CDR2 from the germline V gene are SGHRS and YFSETQ. CDR3 amino acids: CASSSTGRPNYGYTF. For the CDR3, the DNA is TGCGCCAGCAGCTCTACAGGACGTCCCAACTATGGCTACACCTTC.

The chain employs TRBV7-8 and TRBJ1-2; possibly TRBD1 for D (5 bases). The germline V gene has CDR1 SGHVS and CDR2 FQNEAQ. CDR3 length equals 15 residues. The V end was cut by 1 base, the J end by 4 bases, with 13 bases between. CDR3 bases: TGTGCCAGCAGCTTAGAGGGGCGGCTTACCTATGGCTACACCTTC. This sequence encodes CASSLEGRLTYGYTF.

The chain employs TRBV2 and TRBJ1-1; tentative D call: TRBD1 (5 bases). CDR1 is SNHLY, CDR2 FYNNEI, per germline. This CDR3 has 12 amino acids. Trimming left V 7 bases short and J 9 bases short, with 15 bases between. The CDR3 protein is CASIDSTDQAFF. In DNA form, the CDR3 reads TGTGCCAGCATCGATTCGACAGATCAAGCTTTCTTT.